A selection of T cell receptor beta chains follows, all from one sample in a study of vaccination effects on CD4 cells after COVID-19. Here immunoSEQ multiplex PCR was the method, and the copy in TCRdb shows in-frame clones only, minus some. The sample shows 25,000 to 35,000 clones, under 85% of them seen only once. These receptors lack a known antigen. The material was CD4+ T cells from PBMCs cultured with a peptide pool, obtained before COVID-19 vaccination. The source of these receptors is a human donor who had a prior SARS-CoV-2 infection. The CDR3 runs from the conserved cysteine through the conserved F or W. Each record gives: D gene, J gene, clone size, V gene, CDR3 DNA, CDR3 protein. A D gene is named only where the DNA matches it firmly. Size values are once, few and many counts, or a class for expanded clones, and some rows have none.

>-|TRBJ1-2|few|TRBV7-9
TGTGCCAGCAGCTCAGACGGCTATGGCTACACCTTC
CASSSDGYGYTF
>TRBD2|TRBJ2-1|-|TRBV7-8
TGTGCCAGCAGCTCTAAACTAGCGGGGGCCACAGGTGAGCAGTTCTTC
CASSSKLAGATGEQFF
>-|TRBJ2-2|-|TRBV20-1
TGCAGTGCTAGTCATCCGTATTCAGACACCGGGGAGCTGTTTTTT
CSASHPYSDTGELFF
>TRBD1|TRBJ2-5|-|TRBV5-1
TGCGCCAGCAGCTTCGCAGGGCAGGGGGTCCAAGAGACCCAGTACTTC
CASSFAGQGVQETQYF
>TRBD2|TRBJ2-1|few|TRBV5-4
TGTGCCAGCAGCTTAGTAGGACGGGGCGGGGGGCACGATGAGCAGTTCTTC
CASSLVGRGGGHDEQFF
>TRBD1|TRBJ2-7|-|TRBV28
TGTGCCAGCAGCCAATCCGGGACAGACTACGAGCAGTACTTC
CASSQSGTDYEQYF
>TRBD2|TRBJ2-7|-|TRBV6-5
TGTGCCAGCGGAAGGATGCTAGCGGACTCCTACGAGCAGTACTTC
CASGRMLADSYEQYF
>-|TRBJ1-5|-|TRBV28
TGTGCCAGCAGTACAGGGTTCCGGGGCAATCAGCCCCAGCATTTT
CASSTGFRGNQPQHF
>-|TRBJ1-3|-|TRBV23-1
TGCGCCAGCAGTCAATCGAAACAGGTCCAACGCCTAGTCCCCATATATTTT
CASSQSKQVQRLVPIYF
>TRBD1|TRBJ1-2|few|TRBV7-3
TGTGCCAGCAGCCCATCCGGGACAGGGGTCGGCTACACCTTC
CASSPSGTGVGYTF
>TRBD1|TRBJ2-5|-|TRBV3-1/TRBV3-2
TGTGCCAGCAGCCAAGACTGGGACAGGGGGATACAAGAGACCCAGTACTTC
CASSQDWDRGIQETQYF
>-|TRBJ2-2|-|TRBV7-3
TGTGCCAGCAGCACCTACGGGGCGCGGGGAGGGGAGCTGTTTTTT
CASSTYGARGGELFF
>-|TRBJ2-2|-|TRBV5-1
TGCGCCAGCAGCCCGCAGGGGGGGCCGGGGACCGGGGAGCTGTTTTTT
CASSPQGGPGTGELFF
>TRBD1|TRBJ2-5|-|TRBV19
TGTGCCAGTAGTATACAGGGGGCGGCCGAGACCCAGTACTTC
CASSIQGAAETQYF
>-|TRBJ1-1|once|TRBV7-2
TGTGCCAGCAGCTTAGCCCCCAGTGGGACTGAAGCTTTCTTT
CASSLAPSGTEAFF
>-|TRBJ2-5|-|TRBV5-1
TGCGCCAGCGCCTCAGACTGGGTACAAGAGACCCAGTACTTC
CASASDWVQETQYF
>-|TRBJ1-2|-|TRBV6-2/TRBV6-3
TGTGCCAGCAGCGCTGGGTTGTATGGCTACACCTTC
CASSAGLYGYTF
>-|TRBJ2-2|-|TRBV7-3
TGTGCCAGCAGCTTAAGTGGTGGCTATTCTACCGGGGAGCTGTTTTTT
CASSLSGGYSTGELFF
>TRBD2|TRBJ2-5|-|TRBV5-6
TGTGCCAGCAGCCTGAGACTAGCGGGAGGGGAGACCCAGTACTTC
CASSLRLAGGETQYF
>-|TRBJ2-3|-|TRBV7-8
TGTGCCAGCAGCCCCCCTAGCTGGCAAAACCCGAGCACAGATACGCAGTATTTT
CASSPPSWQNPSTDTQYF
>TRBD2|TRBJ2-5|medium-sized|TRBV4-1
TGCGCCAGCAGCCAAGGACTAGCGGAGTACCAAGAGACCCAGTACTTC
CASSQGLAEYQETQYF
>-|TRBJ1-6|-|TRBV13
TGTGCCAGCAGCTCCCGTCTCGGGGGCCACACTGCGGTGCCCTATAATTCACCCCTCCACTTT
CASSSRLGGHTAVPYNSPLHF
>-|TRBJ1-4|-|TRBV19
TGTGCCAGTAGTATAGTCCCCTTTAATGAAAAACTGTTTTTT
CASSIVPFNEKLFF
>-|TRBJ2-7|few|TRBV7-9
TGTGCCAGCAGCTTAGGACTAGTGGGGCCCGAGCAGTACTTC
CASSLGLVGPEQYF
>-|TRBJ1-2|few|TRBV6-2/TRBV6-3
TGTGCCAGCAGTAACTCCCCCAGAAATTATGGCTACACCTTC
CASSNSPRNYGYTF
>-|TRBJ1-1|-|TRBV9
TGTGCCAGCAGCGTAGGAGCAGTGCGGAACACTGAAGCTTTCTTT
CASSVGAVRNTEAFF
>-|TRBJ1-6|-|TRBV5-4
TGTGCCAGCAGAAAGAGGGGCGATAATTCACCCCTCCACTTT
CASRKRGDNSPLHF
>TRBD1|TRBJ1-2|once|TRBV5-5
TGTGCCAGCAGCTTGGGACAGGGGTTAAACTATGGCTACACCTTC
CASSLGQGLNYGYTF
>-|TRBJ1-2|-|TRBV18
TGTGCCAGCTCCCCGGACGTACCGTATGGCTACACCTTC
CASSPDVPYGYTF
>-|TRBJ1-2|-|TRBV6-5
TGTGCCAGCACCGAGGATACTAACTATGGCTACACCTTC
CASTEDTNYGYTF
>TRBD1|TRBJ1-1|once|TRBV6-5
TGTGCCAGCAGTTACGGGACAGGGGGCAACACTGAAGCTTTCTTT
CASSYGTGGNTEAFF
>TRBD2|TRBJ2-1|-|TRBV19
TGTGCCAGTAGTATGTCGCCAGCGGGAGAGGACAATGAGCAGTTCTTC
CASSMSPAGEDNEQFF
>-|TRBJ2-3|-|TRBV7-2
TGTGCCAGCAGCTTGCGGGTCGGGTGGGGCGCGAGAGATACGCAGTATTTT
CASSLRVGWGARDTQYF
>-|TRBJ2-7|few|TRBV7-2
TGTGCCAGCAGCGAAGCTGGGGAGCAGTACTTC
CASSEAGEQYF
>TRBD2|TRBJ2-1|-|TRBV7-9
TGTGCCAGCAGCTTATCAGTCTGGGCTAGCGGAGGGGATGAGCAGTTCTTC
CASSLSVWASGGDEQFF